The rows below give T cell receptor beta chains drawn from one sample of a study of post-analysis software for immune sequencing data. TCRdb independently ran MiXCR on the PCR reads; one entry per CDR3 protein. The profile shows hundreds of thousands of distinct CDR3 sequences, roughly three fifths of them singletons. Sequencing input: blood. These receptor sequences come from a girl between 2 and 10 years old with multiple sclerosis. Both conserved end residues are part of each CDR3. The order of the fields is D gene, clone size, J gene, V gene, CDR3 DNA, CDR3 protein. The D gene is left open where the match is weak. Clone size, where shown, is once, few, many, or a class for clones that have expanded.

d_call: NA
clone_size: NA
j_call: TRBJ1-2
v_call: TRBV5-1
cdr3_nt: TGCGCCAGCAGCCCGACGGGGACGACGGCCTATGGCTACACCTTC
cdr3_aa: CASSPTGTTAYGYTF

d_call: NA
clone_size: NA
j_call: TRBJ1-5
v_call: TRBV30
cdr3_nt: TGTGCCTGGACCCCTGGGGGGAGCGATCAGCCCCAGCATTTT
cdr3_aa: CAWTPGGSDQPQHF

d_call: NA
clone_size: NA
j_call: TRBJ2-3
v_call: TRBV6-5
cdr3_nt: TGTGCCAGCAGTTACCGAAGCGGGGATACGCAGTATTTT
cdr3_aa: CASSYRSGDTQYF

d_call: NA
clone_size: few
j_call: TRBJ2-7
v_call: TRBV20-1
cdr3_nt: TGCAGTGTAGAATCCGAGGACAGTGTTTACGAGCAGTACTTC
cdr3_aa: CSVESEDSVYEQYF

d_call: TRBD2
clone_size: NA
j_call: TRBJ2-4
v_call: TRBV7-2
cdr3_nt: TGTGCCAGCAGCTTAGCGCCGACTAGCGGGGGAAACATTCAGTACTTC
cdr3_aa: CASSLAPTSGGNIQYF

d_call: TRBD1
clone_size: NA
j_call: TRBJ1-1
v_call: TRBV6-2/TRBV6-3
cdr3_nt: TGTGCCAGCAGTTACCCGAAGTCCGGACAGGCACTTATGAACACTGAAGCTTTCTTT
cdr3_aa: CASSYPKSGQALMNTEAFF

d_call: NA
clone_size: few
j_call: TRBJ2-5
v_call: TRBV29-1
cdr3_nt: TGCAGCGTTATAGCGGACCAAGAGACCCAGTACTTC
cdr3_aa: CSVIADQETQYF

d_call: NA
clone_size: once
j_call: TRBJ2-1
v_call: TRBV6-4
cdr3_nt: TGTGCCAGCAGTCCCACGCCCCCTACAGAGACCTACAATGAGCAGTTCTTC
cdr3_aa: CASSPTPPTETYNEQFF

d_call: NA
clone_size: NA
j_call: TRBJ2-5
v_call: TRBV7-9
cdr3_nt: TGTGCCAGCAGCCCTAGGACATGGTTCCAAGAGACCCAGTACTTC
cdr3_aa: CASSPRTWFQETQYF

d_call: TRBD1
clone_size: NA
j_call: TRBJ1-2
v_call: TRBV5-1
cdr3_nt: TGCGCCAGCAGCTTGGATCAGGGGGCCTATGGCTACACCTTC
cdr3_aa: CASSLDQGAYGYTF

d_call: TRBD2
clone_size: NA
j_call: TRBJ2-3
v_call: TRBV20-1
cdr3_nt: TGCAGTGCAAGACTAGCGGGAGAAAGCACAGATACGCAGTATTTT
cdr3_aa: CSARLAGESTDTQYF

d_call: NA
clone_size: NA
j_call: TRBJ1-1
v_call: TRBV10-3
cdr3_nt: TGTGCCACCGGACTCCGGGGCTCGGACACTGAAGCTTTCTTT
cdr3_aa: CATGLRGSDTEAFF

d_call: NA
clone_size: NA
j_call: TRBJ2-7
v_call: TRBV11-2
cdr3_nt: TGTGCCAGCAGCTTAGGGGGGGCAATGTCCTACGAGCAGTACTTC
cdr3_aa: CASSLGGAMSYEQYF

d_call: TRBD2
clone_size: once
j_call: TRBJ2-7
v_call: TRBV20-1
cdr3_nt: TGCAGTGCTAGAGGCGAGCGGGAGGCGTTTTACGAGCAGTACTTC
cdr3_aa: CSARGEREAFYEQYF

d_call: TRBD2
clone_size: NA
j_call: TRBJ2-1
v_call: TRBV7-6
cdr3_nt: TGTGCCACTGGGAGCGGGGCTAACAATGAGCAGTTCTTC
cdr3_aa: CATGSGANNEQFF

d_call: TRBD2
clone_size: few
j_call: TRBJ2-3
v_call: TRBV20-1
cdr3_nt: TGCAGTGCTCTACTAGCGGGGGCCCCGCAGGATACGCAGTATTTT
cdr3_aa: CSALLAGAPQDTQYF

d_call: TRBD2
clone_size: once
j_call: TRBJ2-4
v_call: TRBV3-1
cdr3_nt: TGTGCCAGCAGCCCCGGACTAGCGGGAGGGCTGGTCCGAGAGCAGTACTTC
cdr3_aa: CASSPGLAGGLVREQYF

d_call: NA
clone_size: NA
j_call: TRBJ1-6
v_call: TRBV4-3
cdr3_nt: TGCGCCAGCAGCCAAGATCAGGGCACCAATTCACCCCTCCACTTT
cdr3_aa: CASSQDQGTNSPLHF

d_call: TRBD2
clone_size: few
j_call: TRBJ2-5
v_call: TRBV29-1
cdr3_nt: TGCAGCGTTGATCAGCGGGGGGGCCCCTACCAAGAGACCCAGTACTTC
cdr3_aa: CSVDQRGGPYQETQYF

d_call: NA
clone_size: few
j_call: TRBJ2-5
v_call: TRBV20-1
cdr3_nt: TGCAGTGCTAGAGATGGGGCCAGGGATGAGACCCAGTACTTC
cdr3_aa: CSARDGARDETQYF

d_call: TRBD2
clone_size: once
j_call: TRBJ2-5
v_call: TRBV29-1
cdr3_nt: TGCAGCGTTGTAAGGTCGGGGGGGGCTAGCGTTTTTAAGGGGGAGCAGTACTTC
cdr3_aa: CSVVRSGGASVFKGEQYF

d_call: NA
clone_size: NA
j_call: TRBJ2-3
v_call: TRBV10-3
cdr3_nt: TGTGCCATCAGATCCAGCGTGATAGATGATACGCAGTATTTT
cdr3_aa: CAIRSSVIDDTQYF

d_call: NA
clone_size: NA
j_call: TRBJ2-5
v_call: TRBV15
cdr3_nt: TGTGCCACCAGCAGGGCTGGGACCCTGGGGGGAGAGACCCAGTACTTC
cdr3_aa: CATSRAGTLGGETQYF

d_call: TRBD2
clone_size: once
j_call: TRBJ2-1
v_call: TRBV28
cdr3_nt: TGTGCCAGCAGTTTGAAGCGGGAGCACAATGAGCAGTTCTTC
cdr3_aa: CASSLKREHNEQFF

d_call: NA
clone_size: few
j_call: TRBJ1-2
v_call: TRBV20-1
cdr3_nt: TGCAGTGCTAGAGATCGGGGGGGCGGCTACACCTTC
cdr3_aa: CSARDRGGGYTF

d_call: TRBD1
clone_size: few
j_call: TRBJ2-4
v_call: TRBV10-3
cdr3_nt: TGTGCCATCAGTGAGACAGGGGGCGAAAACATTCAGTACTTC
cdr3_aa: CAISETGGENIQYF

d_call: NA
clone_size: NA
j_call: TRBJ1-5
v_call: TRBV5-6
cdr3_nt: TGTGCCAGCAGCTCCCGGACATTGACTAGCAATCAGCCCCAGCATTTT
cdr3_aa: CASSSRTLTSNQPQHF